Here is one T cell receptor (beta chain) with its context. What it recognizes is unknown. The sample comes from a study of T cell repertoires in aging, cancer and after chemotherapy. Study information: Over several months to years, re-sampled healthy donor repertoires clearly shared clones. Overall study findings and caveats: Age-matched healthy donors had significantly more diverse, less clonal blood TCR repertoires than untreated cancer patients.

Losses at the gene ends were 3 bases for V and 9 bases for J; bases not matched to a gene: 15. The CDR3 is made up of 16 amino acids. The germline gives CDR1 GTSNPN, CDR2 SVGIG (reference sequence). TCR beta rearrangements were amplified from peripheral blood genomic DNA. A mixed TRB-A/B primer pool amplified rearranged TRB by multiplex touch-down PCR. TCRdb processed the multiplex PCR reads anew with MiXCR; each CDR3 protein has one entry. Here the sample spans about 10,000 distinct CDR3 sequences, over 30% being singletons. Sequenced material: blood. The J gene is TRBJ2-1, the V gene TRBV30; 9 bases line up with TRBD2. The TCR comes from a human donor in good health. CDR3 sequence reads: CAWSPGLATPDCEQFF. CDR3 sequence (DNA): TGTGCCTGGAGCCCAGGACTAGCGACCCCCGACTGTGAGCAGTTCTTC.